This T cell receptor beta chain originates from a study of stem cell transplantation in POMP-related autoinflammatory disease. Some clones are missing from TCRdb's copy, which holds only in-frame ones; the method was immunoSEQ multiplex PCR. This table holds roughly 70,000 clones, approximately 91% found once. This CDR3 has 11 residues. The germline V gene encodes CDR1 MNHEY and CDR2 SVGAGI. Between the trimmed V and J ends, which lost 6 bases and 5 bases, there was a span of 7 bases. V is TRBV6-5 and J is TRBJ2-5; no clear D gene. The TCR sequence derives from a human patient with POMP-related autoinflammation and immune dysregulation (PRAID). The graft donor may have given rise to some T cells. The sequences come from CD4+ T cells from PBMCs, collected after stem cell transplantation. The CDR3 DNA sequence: TGTGCCAGCAGGAAAGCGGAGACCCAGTACTTC. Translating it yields CASRKAETQYF.